This note documents a single T cell receptor (beta chain) sequence. This record comes from a study of cytomegalovirus exposure and HLA in healthy donors. The donors were members of the validation cohort, which comprised about 130 subjects and was separate from the first cohort of roughly 700 subjects. The repertoire was sequenced with immunoSEQ multiplex PCR; TCRdb's copy has only in-frame clones and lacks some. This table has roughly 180,000 clones, approximately 84% appearing once. The germline gives CDR1 SGDLS, CDR2 YYNGEE. The CDR3 runs to 15 residues. J lost 1 base, V lost 4 bases, and 6 bases had no gene match.

V gene TRBV9 combines with J gene TRBJ2-7, with 9 nucleotides matching TRBD1. The receptor was derived from a man aged 18-30 years in good health and CMV-seropositive. The sequenced material came from PBMCs. This CDR3 reads CASSIGQGYSYEQYF. In DNA, the CDR3 is TGTGCCAGCAGCATTGGACAGGGGTATTCCTACGAGCAGTACTTC.